One and the same sample provided the 14 T cell receptor beta chains below, sequenced in a study of CD8+ T cells in alopecia areata. The sequencing template was cDNA reverse transcribed from extracted RNA. Only in-frame clones appear in the TCRdb table, and some are missing; sequencing was by immunoSEQ multiplex PCR. In the table there are 100,000 to 150,000 clones, approximately 49% of which are singletons. This specimen consisted of CD8+ T cells sorted from blood, obtained at week 0. The receptors derive from a human donor with alopecia areata.

This chain uses TRBV5-1 with TRBJ2-5; TRBD2 might be the D (6 bases). The DNA end lines up better with TRBJ2-7; the J call may be wrong. CDR1 SGHRS and CDR2 YFSETQ come from the germline V gene. CDR3 length: 11 residues. The CDR3 DNA reads as TGCGCCAGCAAAGTGGGGGGCGAGCAGTACTTC. Protein product: CASKVGGEQYF.

The chain links TRBV5-1 to TRBJ1-2; D is ambiguous. In germline, CDR1 is SGHRS, CDR2 YFSETQ. The CDR3 consists of 14 residues. Trimming took off 0 bases at V and 4 bases at J, with 10 bases between the two ends. CDR3 region: CASSLVGRLYGYTF. The DNA for the CDR3 is TGCGCCAGCAGCTTGGTCGGACGGCTCTATGGCTACACCTTC.

This clone occurred a few times. The chain recombines TRBV14 with TRBJ1-2; possible D gene TRBD1, 5 bases. The germline gives CDR1 SGHDN, CDR2 FVKESK. V was pared by 4 bases and J by 3 bases, with 9 bases between. The CDR3 consists of 13 residues. CDR3 in amino acids: CASSLPGDYGYTF. The CDR3, as DNA: TGTGCCAGCAGCCTTCCGGGGGACTATGGCTACACCTTC. Combining the CDR3 with reference TRBV14 and TRBJ1-2 gives the whole variable domain EAGVTQFPSHSVIEKGQTVTLRCDPISGHDNLYWYRRVMGKEIKFLLHFVKESKQDESGMPNNRFLAERTGGTYSTLKVQPAELEDSGVYFCASSLPGDYGYTFGSGTRLTVV.

V gene TRBV30 combines with J gene TRBJ1-1, with TRBD1 as a possible D gene (6 bases). The ends were cut back, 2 bases at V and 7 bases at J, with 17 bases in the middle. Germline assignment: CDR1 GTSNPN and CDR2 SVGIG (reference sequence). The CDR3 extends over 14 amino acids. Written as DNA, the CDR3 is TGTGCCTGGAGTTCGGGTGGGGGGGCATTTGAAGCTTTCTTT. Its translation: CAWSSGGGAFEAFF.

The genes are TRBV4-1 and TRBJ1-5; 8 nucleotides agree with TRBD1. CDR1 is MGHRA and CDR2 is YSYEKL in the germline V gene. Trimming removed 1 base from V and 7 bases from J; junction bases left unmatched: 12. CDR3 size: 17 residues. The chain's CDR3 is CASSQGPGTGLGQPQHF. Here the CDR3 DNA reads TGCGCCAGCAGCCAAGGTCCCGGGACAGGTCTCGGGCAGCCCCAGCATTTT.

The chain employs TRBV13 and TRBJ2-5; D remains ambiguous. Per germline, CDR1 PRHDT and CDR2 FYEKMQ (reference sequence). V was clipped by 4 bases and J by 0 bases, with 6 bases between them. This CDR3 contains 13 residues. CDR3 sequence: CASSSGYQETQYF. The DNA of the CDR3 is TGTGCCAGCAGCTCAGGCTACCAAGAGACCCAGTACTTC.

This clone was seen a handful of times. The rearrangement uses TRBV4-2 and TRBJ2-1; D might be TRBD2 (6 bases). Germline CDR1 reads LGHNA; CDR2 reads YNFKEQ. The CDR3 length is 16 residues. V was shortened by 1 base and J by 3 bases, with 13 bases between the two germline ends. For the CDR3, the DNA is TGTGCCAGCAGCCAAGGGTCTAGCGAGAACTACAATGAGCAGTTCTTC. Amino acids: CASSQGSSENYNEQFF.

J is TRBJ2-2 and V is TRBV4-1; D possibly uses TRBD1 or TRBD2 (5 bases each). CDR1 and CDR2 (germline): MGHRA, YSYEKL. The CDR3 is made up of 14 amino acids. Trimming left V 4 bases short and J 7 bases short, with 13 bases between. The CDR3 region has the DNA TGCGCCAGCAGCCTAAAATCGGGGCGCGGGGAGCTGTTTTTT. It codes for CASSLKSGRGELFF.

The genes are TRBV27 and TRBJ2-5; D is possibly TRBD1 or TRBD2 (6 bases each). CDR1 and CDR2 from the germline V gene are MNHEY and SMNVEV (reference sequence). CDR3 size: 15 residues. The V gene lost 1 base and the J gene lost 4 bases, with 13 bases spanning the gap. CDR3 in DNA: TGTGCCAGCAGTTTATGGGACGGGGGCCGAGAGACCCAGTACTTC. Its protein product is CASSLWDGGRETQYF.

This clone was counted between two and nine times. The chain carries TRBV5-1 and TRBJ2-7, with D tentatively TRBD2 (5 bases). The CDR3 has 16 residues. V lost 1 base and J 0 bases, leaving 14 bases between the germline ends. Germline CDR1 and CDR2: SGHRS and YFSETQ. CDR3: CASSLPLEDNSYEQYF. CDR3 DNA sequence: TGCGCCAGCAGCTTGCCGTTGGAGGATAACTCCTACGAGCAGTACTTC.

A single count supports this clone. V and J are TRBV4-1 and TRBJ2-5; no clear D. CDR3 length: 14 amino acids. Trimming shortened V by 0 bases and J by 1 base, and 6 bases separated the two germline ends. In germline, CDR1 is MGHRA, CDR2 YSYEKL. The CDR3, as DNA: TGCGCCAGCAGCCAAGATCCCAGCCAAGAGACCCAGTACTTC. Amino acids: CASSQDPSQETQYF.

The V and J genes are TRBV13 and TRBJ1-1, with D possibly TRBD1 on 5 matching bases. Trimming cost V 8 bases and J 4 bases, with 14 bases left between them. The CDR3 totals 13 residues. Germline CDR1 reads PRHDT; CDR2 reads FYEKMQ (reference sequence). The CDR3 reads CASLFAGGTEAFF. CDR3 nucleotides: TGTGCCAGCTTATTCGCGGGGGGCACTGAAGCTTTCTTT.

With respect to this clone: The junction shows a germline mismatch at one end, possibly a read error. The rearrangement joins TRBV7-7 to TRBJ2-2; 10 nucleotides match TRBD1. The CDR3 loop spans 16 amino acids. Germline values: CDR1 SSHAT, CDR2 FNYEAQ (reference sequence). The CDR3 DNA sequence: TGTGCTAGCAGTTTGGACCGGGACAGGGGTTTCGGGGAGCTGTTTTTT. It translates to CASSLDRDRGFGELFF.

CDR3 nucleotide sequence: TGTGCCAGCAGTGATATAGGGGACAGTCGGGGCTACACCTTC. Its protein product is CASSDIGDSRGYTF. The chain joins TRBV25-1 to TRBJ1-2, with 7 bases that match TRBD1. The V gene end was trimmed by 3 bases and the J gene end by 8 bases; junction bases not matched to a gene: 9. The CDR3 consists of 14 residues. Per the germline V gene, CDR1 is MGHDK and CDR2 is SYGVNS.